The 22 T cell receptor beta chains given below trace back to one sample, sequenced in a study of T cells after yellow fever vaccination. One entry per CDR3 protein, called by TCRdb with MiXCR from the 5' RACE reads. The sample holds hundreds of thousands of distinct CDR3 sequences, roughly 19% seen once. The input for sequencing was PBMCs, taken 15 days after the yellow fever booster vaccination. These receptors were taken from a man aged 30 to 45 who received the YFV17D yellow fever vaccine.

J is TRBJ2-3 and V is TRBV5-5, with D unclear. Looked up from germline, CDR1 is SGHKS and CDR2 is YYEKEE (reference sequence). This CDR3 contains 15 residues. Trimming stripped 0 bases from V and 2 bases from J, with 10 bases between. CDR3 region: CASSLAPTPTDTQYF. CDR3 in DNA: TGTGCCAGCAGCTTGGCCCCTACCCCCACAGATACGCAGTATTTT.

There are a few counts of this clonotype. The chain carries TRBV29-1 and TRBJ2-7, with TRBD2 matching over 10 bases. Germline-derived CDR1 and CDR2 are SQVTM and ANQGSEA. V shed 2 bases, J shed 5 bases, and the junction held 9 bases outside the gene matches. The CDR3 totals 15 residues. The CDR3 protein is CSVERRLAGDHEQYF. The CDR3 DNA reads as TGCAGCGTTGAACGACGGCTAGCGGGAGACCACGAGCAGTACTTC.

This sequence joins TRBV6-2 or TRBV6-3 and TRBJ2-2; 7 bases agree with TRBD2. There are 15 residues in the CDR3. J was trimmed by 1 base and V by 6 bases; bases with no gene match: 5. Germline V CDR1 and CDR2: MNHEY, SVGEGT. DNA for the CDR3: TGTGCCAGCAGCCGTCAGCGGGAGAACACCGGGGAGCTGTTTTTT. Translating gives CASSRQRENTGELFF.

This clonotype was picked up a small number of times. One end of the junction varies from germline; a read error may be responsible. The chain is built from TRBV11-2 and TRBJ2-1; D may match TRBD1 or TRBD2 (5 bases each). The CDR3 length is 13 residues. The germline V gene encodes CDR1 SGHAT and CDR2 FQNNGV. The CDR3 sequence is CASSPNIPGRTLF. In DNA form, the CDR3 reads TGTGCCAGCAGCCCCAATATCCCGGGACGTACTCTCTTC.

The sample holds one count of this clonotype. J is TRBJ2-3 and V is TRBV7-6, with D perhaps TRBD1 (6 bases). The CDR3 runs 14 residues. Deletions cut 8 bases from V and 6 bases from J, with 18 bases between. Germline loops: CDR1 SGHVS, CDR2 FNYEAQ. DNA of the CDR3: TGTGCCAGCGGACAGTCTACAGAGAGGGATACGCAGTATTTT. Protein: CASGQSTERDTQYF.

This clonotype has a count of ten or more. This chain links TRBV5-1 with TRBJ2-1, with 7 bases that match TRBD2. This CDR3 is built from 17 residues. Germline loops: CDR1 SGHRS, CDR2 YFSETQ. V trimming: 0 bases; J trimming: 2 bases; junction bases outside the gene matches: 8. The CDR3 coding sequence is TGCGCCAGCAGCTTGGGGGGATATAGCGGGCCCTACAATGAGCAGTTCTTC. Translation gives CASSLGGYSGPYNEQFF.

This clonotype was counted a few times. The chain couples TRBV6-2 or TRBV6-3 to TRBJ2-1, with 8 bases aligning to TRBD2. Germline CDR1 and CDR2: MNHEY and SVGEGT. Trimming took 2 bases from V and 3 from J; bases not matched to a gene: 3. The CDR3 totals 15 residues. This chain's CDR3 is CASSYASGSYNEQFF. For the CDR3, the DNA is TGTGCCAGCAGTTACGCCAGCGGGAGCTACAATGAGCAGTTCTTC.

The chain is built from TRBV20-1 and TRBJ2-7, with 9 bases aligning to TRBD2. This CDR3 region has 13 residues. CDR1 DFQATT and CDR2 SNEGSKA come from the germline V gene (reference sequence). With 3 bases clipped from V and 8 bases from J, the junction kept 8 bases outside the gene matches. CDR3 sequence (DNA): TGCAGTGCTAGCGATCTAGCGGGAATCAAGCAGTACTTC. Translation gives CSASDLAGIKQYF.

This clonotype was counted a few times. An end of the junction does not agree with germline; a read error may underlie this. This chain connects TRBV7-7 to TRBJ2-2, with TRBD1 as a possible D gene (5 bases). Germline V lookup: CDR1 SSHAT, CDR2 FNYEAQ (reference sequence). This CDR3 contains 14 residues. CDR3 amino acids: CASSSGRDTGELFF. CDR3 DNA sequence: TGTGCTAGCAGCTCTGGCAGGGACACCGGGGAGCTGTTTTTT.

The chain has TRBV6-1 and TRBJ1-2; D perhaps matches TRBD1 (5 bases). This CDR3 region has 17 residues. Germline loops: CDR1 MNHNS, CDR2 SASEGT. Trimming took 3 bases from V and 0 from J, leaving 17 bases between them. CDR3 region: CASSDQSGTLTNYGYTF. CDR3 nucleotide sequence: TGTGCCAGCAGTGACCAAAGCGGGACTCTCACTAACTATGGCTACACCTTC.

V usage is TRBV12-3 or TRBV12-4 and J usage is TRBJ2-5; D ambiguous. The germline V and J ends were trimmed by 6 bases and 5 bases, with 13 bases remaining between them. The CDR3 is made up of 13 amino acids. The DNA of the CDR3 is TGTGCCAGCAGAAAATCCACCGTCGAGACCCAGTACTTC. Residues: CASRKSTVETQYF.

This rearrangement joins TRBV9 to TRBJ1-3; 7 bases match TRBD1. With 1 base clipped from V and 0 bases from J, the junction kept 4 bases outside the gene matches. The CDR3 runs 16 residues. Germline assignment: CDR1 SGDLS and CDR2 YYNGEE. As DNA, the CDR3 is TGTGCCAGCAGCGTAAGGGGACAGAGCTCTGGAAACACCATATATTTT. Translating it yields CASSVRGQSSGNTIYF.

The chain employs TRBV27 and TRBJ2-6; the D is unclear. CDR1 and CDR2 from the germline V gene are MNHEY and SMNVEV (reference sequence). The CDR3 is made up of 14 amino acids. V lost 6 bases to trimming and J lost 2 bases, with 8 bases between them. The CDR3 loop reads CASRLQAGANVLTF. The CDR3 nucleotides read TGTGCCAGCAGGCTGCAGGCTGGGGCCAACGTCCTGACTTTC.

This chain connects TRBV20-1 to TRBJ2-1, with TRBD2 as a possible D gene (5 bases). Germline V gives CDR1 DFQATT, CDR2 SNEGSKA (reference sequence). CDR3 length equals 15 residues. V was shortened by 2 bases and J by 3 bases, with 14 bases between the two germline ends. CDR3 sequence: CSARSGSNFYNEQFF. The DNA for the CDR3 is TGCAGTGCTAGATCTGGGAGTAACTTCTACAATGAGCAGTTCTTC.

V usage is TRBV5-1 and J usage is TRBJ2-2; TRBD2 is a possible D gene (5 bases). This CDR3 comprises 12 residues. The V end was cut by 4 bases, the J end by 7 bases, with 8 bases between. Germline loops: CDR1 SGHRS, CDR2 YFSETQ. In DNA form, the CDR3 reads TGCGCCAGCAGCCCTGAGGGCGGGGAGCTGTTTTTT. It encodes CASSPEGGELFF.

This clonotype was counted between two and nine times. This chain connects TRBV29-1 to TRBJ2-7; 9 nucleotides line up with TRBD1. After removal of 8 bases from V and 2 bases from J, the junction contained 7 bases not matched to a gene. The CDR3 is 13 amino acids. CDR1 and CDR2 from the germline V gene are SQVTM and ANQGSEA. Written as DNA, the CDR3 is TGCAGCATGACGGGACAGGGTGCCTACGAGCAGTACTTC. Translation gives CSMTGQGAYEQYF.

This chain uses TRBV3-1 with TRBJ2-3, with D perhaps TRBD2 (6 bases). The CDR3 extends over 17 amino acids. The germline V gene has CDR1 LGHDT and CDR2 YNNKEL (reference sequence). Trimming pared 4 bases from V and 3 bases from J, leaving 20 bases between. CDR3 residues: CASSLGGSGTGTDTQYF. The DNA for the CDR3 is TGTGCCAGCAGCCTCGGCGGTAGCGGAACTGGGACAGATACGCAGTATTTT.

This chain connects TRBV7-3 to TRBJ2-1, with TRBD2 matching over 8 bases. The CDR3 totals 13 residues. J gave up 11 bases and V 5 bases, and 8 bases lay outside the gene matches. Germline V lookup: CDR1 SGHTA, CDR2 FQGTGA. The CDR3: CASSELGTRQQFF. The CDR3 bases are TGTGCCAGCAGCGAACTCGGGACTAGACAGCAGTTCTTC.

J is TRBJ1-1 and V is TRBV15; D unclear. There are 14 residues in the CDR3. V was clipped by 0 bases and J by 2 bases, with 7 bases between them. Looked up from germline, CDR1 is LNHNV and CDR2 is YYDKDF (reference sequence). The CDR3 here is CATSRDNRNTEAFF. The CDR3 coding sequence is TGTGCCACCAGCAGAGATAACCGAAACACTGAAGCTTTCTTT.

This chain joins TRBV12-5 and TRBJ2-3, with D perhaps matching TRBD1 (6 bases). There are 14 residues in the CDR3. Germline V gene sequence: CDR1 LGHNT, CDR2 FRNRAP. Trimming shortened V by 5 bases and J by 5 bases, and 14 bases separated the two germline ends. Here the CDR3 reads CASGQQGIGDTQYF. For the CDR3, the DNA is TGTGCTAGTGGTCAACAGGGTATTGGAGATACGCAGTATTTT.

Only a few counts were recorded for this clonotype. J is TRBJ2-3 and V is TRBV12-3 or TRBV12-4; no firm D call. V lost 7 bases and J lost 2, with 16 bases in between. The CDR3 length is 15 residues. The CDR3 protein is CASNSGDRDTDTQYF. The CDR3 coding sequence is TGTGCCAGCAATTCAGGAGATAGGGACACAGATACGCAGTATTTT.

The rearrangement uses TRBV15 and TRBJ2-7; 9 bases align to TRBD2. J gave up 2 bases and V 2 bases, and 13 bases lay outside the gene matches. This CDR3 is 18 amino acids long. The germline CDR1 and CDR2 sequences are LNHNV and YYDKDF (reference sequence). CDR3 in amino acids: CATSRHTGGLARTYEQYF. The CDR3 nucleotides are TGTGCCACCAGCAGACATACCGGAGGACTAGCGCGAACCTACGAGCAGTACTTC. The entire variable domain, with the rest obtained from reference TRBV15 and TRBJ2-7, is as follows: DAMVIQNPRYQVTQFGKPVTLSCSQTLNHNVMYWYQQKSSQAPKLLFHYYDKDFNNEADTPDNFQSRRPNTSFCFLDIRSPGLGDTAMYLCATSRHTGGLARTYEQYFGPGTRLTVT.